What follows are 10 T cell receptor delta chains derived from one specimen sequenced in a study of fetal and pediatric gammadelta thymocytes. TCRdb reanalysed the reads via CATT. This table has roughly 2,000 delta-chain clones, under 30% appearing once. Specimen: non-Vgamma9Vdelta2 gamma-delta T cells from the thymus. Subset reported: CD3+gammadeltaTCR+ thymocytes not co-expressing Vgamma9 and Vdelta2. These receptors were obtained from a child who underwent cardiac surgery and was recorded as healthy.

This clone is medium-sized in the sample. The genes are TRDV2 and TRDJ1; 11 nucleotides agree with TRDD3. The V gene end was trimmed by 5 bases and the J gene end by 3 bases; junction bases not matched to a gene: 19. The length of the CDR3 is 19 residues. The germline CDR1 and CDR2 sequences are GEAIGNYY and EKD. In DNA, the CDR3 is TGTGCCTGTGGAGCCTCCACTAACAAACTGGGGGATAATGCCGATAAACTCATCTTT. This translates into CACGASTNKLGDNADKLIF.

About this clone: At one end the junction does not follow the germline gene, possibly because of a read error. The gene calls are TRDV1 and TRDJ1, with 11 bases aligning to TRDD3. Germline V lookup: CDR1 TSWWSYY, CDR2 QGS. This CDR3 spans 20 amino acids. The chain's CDR3 is CALGTPVLGDKGADTDNLIF. The DNA for the CDR3 is TGTGCTCTTGGAACCCCTGTACTGGGGGATAAAGGAGCGGACACCGATAACCTCATCTTT.

Details on this clone: Given a much more abundant clone one base away, this may be a read error. The V gene is TRDV1, the J gene TRDJ1; 13 nucleotides agree with TRDD3. Germline V gene sequence: CDR1 TSWWSYY, CDR2 QGS. The CDR3 covers 24 residues. After removal of 2 bases from V and 4 bases from J, the junction contained 28 bases not matched to a gene. CDR3 nucleotides: TGTGCTCTTGGGGAATCAGATCGCCTCGTACTGGGGGATACGCTCTCAATATGTTACGATAAACTCATCTTT. Residues: CALGESDRLVLGDTLSICYDKLIF.

This clone was observed a few times. The J gene is TRDJ2, the V gene TRDV1; TRDD3 matches 12 bases. This CDR3 is built from 22 residues. V lost 2 bases to trimming and J lost 0 bases; unmatched junction nucleotides: 16. The germline CDR1 and CDR2 sequences are TSWWSYY and QGS. The CDR3 DNA reads TGTGCTCTTGGGGAAAAAATTCTGTACTGGGGGATACCCCTAGCTTTGACAGCACAACTCTTCTTT. It translates to CALGEKILYWGIPLALTAQLFF.

Concerning this clone itself: The likely explanation is a read error, given a far larger clone one base away. V and J are TRDV1 and TRDJ1; 10 bases match TRDD3. Per the germline V gene, CDR1 is TSWWSYY and CDR2 is QGS. The V gene end was trimmed by 4 bases and the J gene end by 0 bases; junction bases not matched to a gene: 17. The CDR3 is made up of 20 amino acids. CDR3: CALGGFLLGDPYLYTDKLIF. CDR3 sequence (DNA): TGTGCTCTTGGGGGGTTCCTACTGGGGGATCCTTACTTATACACCGATAAACTCATCTTT.

As for this clone: A much larger clonotype is one base distant, so this may be a read error. This sequence joins TRDV1 and TRDJ1; perhaps TRDD3 as D (5 bases). This CDR3 is built from 25 residues. CDR1 and CDR2 from the germline V gene are TSWWSYY and QGS. Trimming removed 4 bases at V and 0 bases at J, with 42 bases between. For the CDR3, the DNA is TGTGCTCTTGGGGGAAAATCAGCTGGAGTACTACGCGGAGGGGGTTCCACAACGTACACCGATAAACTCATCTTT. Its translation is CALGGKSAGVLRGGGSTTYTDKLIF.

This clone occurred a few times. The rearrangement links TRDV1 to TRDJ1; D gene unclear. CDR3 size: 13 residues. Trimming cost V 9 bases and J 0 bases, with 11 bases left between them. Germline loops: CDR1 TSWWSYY, CDR2 QGS. CDR3 nucleotides: TGTGCTCTCTCTACGGAGTACACCGATAAACTCATCTTT. Translated: CALSTEYTDKLIF.

This clone has more than one count but fewer than ten. V and J are TRDV1 and TRDJ1; no firm D call. CDR1 is TSWWSYY, CDR2 QGS, per germline. V dropped 0 bases and J dropped 10 bases, with 21 bases sitting between them. This CDR3 spans 16 amino acids. For the CDR3, the DNA is TGTGCTCTTGGGGAACTGGCCCCAAAGGGAGGACGTAGACTCATCTTT. Protein sequence: CALGELAPKGGRRLIF.

This clone counts as medium-sized. This chain connects TRDV1 to TRDJ2, with D hard to call. With 1 base removed from V and 4 bases from J, the gap between germline ends came to 10 bases. The CDR3 is made up of 15 amino acids. CDR1 and CDR2 (germline): TSWWSYY, QGS. CDR3 protein: CALGEPTSPTAQLFF. CDR3 coding DNA: TGTGCTCTTGGGGAACCTACGTCGCCGACAGCACAACTCTTCTTT.

By share, this clone ranks as medium-sized. The chain carries TRDV1 and TRDJ2; 11 bases agree with TRDD3. The V segment lost 0 bases and the J segment 5 bases; nucleotides outside the gene matches: 20. Germline V gene lookup returns CDR1 TSWWSYY and CDR2 QGS. This CDR3 comprises 22 residues. This chain's CDR3 is CALGELPPTKSRWGIRTAQLFF. Here the CDR3 DNA reads TGTGCTCTTGGGGAACTTCCCCCCACAAAATCACGATGGGGGATACGAACAGCACAACTCTTCTTT.